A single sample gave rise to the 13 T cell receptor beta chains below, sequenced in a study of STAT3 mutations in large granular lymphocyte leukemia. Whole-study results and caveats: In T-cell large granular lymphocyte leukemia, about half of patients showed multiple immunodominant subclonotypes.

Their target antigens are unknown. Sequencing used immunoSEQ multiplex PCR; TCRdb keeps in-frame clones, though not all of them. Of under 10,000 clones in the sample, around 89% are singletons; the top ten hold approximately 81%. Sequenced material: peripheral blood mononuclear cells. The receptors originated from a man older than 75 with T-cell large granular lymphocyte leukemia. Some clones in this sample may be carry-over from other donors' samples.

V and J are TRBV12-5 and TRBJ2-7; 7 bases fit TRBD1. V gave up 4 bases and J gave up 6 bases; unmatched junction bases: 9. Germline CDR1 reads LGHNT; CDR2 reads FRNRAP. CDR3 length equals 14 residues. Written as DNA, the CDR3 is TGTGCTAGTGGTTCCCCCCGGGACAGACGCGAGCAGTACTTC. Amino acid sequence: CASGSPRDRREQYF.

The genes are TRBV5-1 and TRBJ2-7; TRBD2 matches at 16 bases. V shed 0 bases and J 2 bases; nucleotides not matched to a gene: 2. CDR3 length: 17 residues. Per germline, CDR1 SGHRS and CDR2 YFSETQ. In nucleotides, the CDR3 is TGCGCCAGCAGCTTGGTCGGGACTAGCGGGGGGGCCTACGAGCAGTACTTC. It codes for CASSLVGTSGGAYEQYF.

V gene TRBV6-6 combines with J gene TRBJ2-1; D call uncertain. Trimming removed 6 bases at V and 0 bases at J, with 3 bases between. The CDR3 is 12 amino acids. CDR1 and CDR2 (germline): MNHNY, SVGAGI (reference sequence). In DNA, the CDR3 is TGTGCCAGCAGAAGCTCCTACAATGAGCAGTTCTTC. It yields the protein CASRSSYNEQFF.

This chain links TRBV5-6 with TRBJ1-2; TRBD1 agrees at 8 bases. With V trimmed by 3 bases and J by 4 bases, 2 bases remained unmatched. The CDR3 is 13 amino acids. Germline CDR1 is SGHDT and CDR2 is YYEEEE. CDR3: CASSSGQAYGYTF. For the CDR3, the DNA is TGTGCCAGCAGCTCGGGACAGGCCTATGGCTACACCTTC.

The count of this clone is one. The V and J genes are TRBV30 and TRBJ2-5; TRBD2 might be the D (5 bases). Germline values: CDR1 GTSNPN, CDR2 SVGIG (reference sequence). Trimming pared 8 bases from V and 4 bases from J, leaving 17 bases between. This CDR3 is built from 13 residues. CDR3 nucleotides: TGTGCCGCCGCGCGGGCAGACCCAGAGACCCAGTACTTC. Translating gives CAAARADPETQYF.

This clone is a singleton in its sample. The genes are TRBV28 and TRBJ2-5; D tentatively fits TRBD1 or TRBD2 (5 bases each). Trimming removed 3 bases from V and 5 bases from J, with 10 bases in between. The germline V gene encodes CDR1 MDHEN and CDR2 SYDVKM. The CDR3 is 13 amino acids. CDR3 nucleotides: TGTGCCAGCAGTTTTCGGGGCGCCGAGACCCAGTACTTC. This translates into CASSFRGAETQYF.

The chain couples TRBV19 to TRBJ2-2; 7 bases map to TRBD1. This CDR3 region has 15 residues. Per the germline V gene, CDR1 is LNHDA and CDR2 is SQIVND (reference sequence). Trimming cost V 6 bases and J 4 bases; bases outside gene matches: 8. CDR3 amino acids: CASRKPGQLTGELFF. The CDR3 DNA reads TGTGCCAGTAGAAAACCGGGACAGCTCACCGGGGAGCTGTTTTTT.

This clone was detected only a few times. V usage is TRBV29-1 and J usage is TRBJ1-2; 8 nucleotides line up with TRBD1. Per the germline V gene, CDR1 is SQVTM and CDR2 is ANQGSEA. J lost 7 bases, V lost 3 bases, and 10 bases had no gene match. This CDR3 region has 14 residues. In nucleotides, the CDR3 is TGCAGCGTTGAGTCGGCAGGGGGCGTTGCTGGCTACACCTTC. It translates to CSVESAGGVAGYTF.

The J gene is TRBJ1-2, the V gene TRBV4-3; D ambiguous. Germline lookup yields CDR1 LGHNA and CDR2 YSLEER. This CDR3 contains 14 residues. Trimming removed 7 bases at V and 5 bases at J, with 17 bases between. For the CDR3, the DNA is TGCGCCAGCACCTTGACTCCGGGAGAATATGGCTACACCTTC. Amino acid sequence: CASTLTPGEYGYTF.

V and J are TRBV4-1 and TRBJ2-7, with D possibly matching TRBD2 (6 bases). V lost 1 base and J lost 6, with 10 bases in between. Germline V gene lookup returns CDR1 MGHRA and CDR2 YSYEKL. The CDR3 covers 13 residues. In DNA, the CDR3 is TGCGCCAGCAGCCAAGGGGTCGGGAGCGAGCAGTACTTC. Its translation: CASSQGVGSEQYF.

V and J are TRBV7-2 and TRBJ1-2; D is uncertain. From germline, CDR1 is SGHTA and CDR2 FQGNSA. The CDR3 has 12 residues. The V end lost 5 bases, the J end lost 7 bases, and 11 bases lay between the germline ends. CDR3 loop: CASSPRTAGYTF. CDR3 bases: TGTGCCAGCAGCCCCAGGACGGCTGGCTACACCTTC.

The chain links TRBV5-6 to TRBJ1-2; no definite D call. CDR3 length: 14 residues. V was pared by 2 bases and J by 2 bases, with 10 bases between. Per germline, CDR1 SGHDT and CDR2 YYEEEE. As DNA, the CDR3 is TGTGCCAGCAGCTTCGGAGGAGTCAACTATGGCTACACCTTC. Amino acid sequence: CASSFGGVNYGYTF. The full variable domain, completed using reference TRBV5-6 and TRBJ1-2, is DAGVTQSPTHLIKTRGQQVTLRCSPKSGHDTVSWYQQALGQGPQFIFQYYEEEERQRGNFPDRFSGHQFPNYSSELNVNALLLGDSALYLCASSFGGVNYGYTFGSGTRLTVV.

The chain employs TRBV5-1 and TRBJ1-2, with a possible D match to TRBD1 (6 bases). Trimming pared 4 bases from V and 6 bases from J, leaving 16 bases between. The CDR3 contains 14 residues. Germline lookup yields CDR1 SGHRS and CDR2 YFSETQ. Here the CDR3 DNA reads TGCGCCAGCAGCCCTGCAGGGGCGCAAAATGGCTACACCTTC. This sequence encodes CASSPAGAQNGYTF. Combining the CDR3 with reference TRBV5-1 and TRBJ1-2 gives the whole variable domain KAGVTQTPRYLIKTRGQQVTLSCSPISGHRSVSWYQQTPGQGLQFLFEYFSETQRNKGNFPGRFSGRQFSNSRSEMNVSTLELGDSALYLCASSPAGAQNGYTFGSGTRLTVV.